The clone carrying this T cell receptor beta chain occurred many times. Antigen specificity is unknown. The data were obtained in a study of CD8 T cells in ankylosing spondylitis. Overall study results and limits: Seemingly characteristic of ankylosing spondylitis blood was a TCR beta motif consisting of under ten highly homologous variants.

Construction of TCR beta libraries was performed using quantitative 5'-RACE with molecular barcodes. Each CDR3 protein gets one entry after TCRdb re-called the 5' RACE reads with MiXCR. The data hold 150,000 to 200,000 distinct CDR3 sequences, with 10% to 15% observed a single time. CDR1 is MNHEY and CDR2 is SVGEGT in the germline V gene. This CDR3 comprises 14 residues. Trimming left V 2 bases short and J 7 bases short, with 15 bases between. The rearrangement links TRBV6-2 or TRBV6-3 to TRBJ2-7, with D perhaps matching TRBD2 (5 bases). The sequence was obtained from a female donor with ankylosing spondylitis or in good health (not recorded which). Sequencing input: blood, either unsorted or a sorted T cell fraction (not recorded which). CDR3 DNA sequence: TGTGCCAGCAGTTACGAGAACGGGAAATGGGAGCAGTACTTC. Protein product: CASSYENGKWEQYF.